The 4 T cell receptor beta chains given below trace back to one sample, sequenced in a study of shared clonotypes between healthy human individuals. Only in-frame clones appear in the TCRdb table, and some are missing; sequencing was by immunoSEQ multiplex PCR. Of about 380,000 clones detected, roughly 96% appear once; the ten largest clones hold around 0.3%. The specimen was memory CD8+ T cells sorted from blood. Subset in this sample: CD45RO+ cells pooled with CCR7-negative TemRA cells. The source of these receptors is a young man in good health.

Here the CDR3 reads CASSETDRVHEQYF. The CDR3 coding sequence is TGTGCCAGCTCAGAGACGGACAGGGTGCACGAGCAGTACTTC. The chain has TRBV18 and TRBJ2-7, with 8 bases identical to TRBD1. This CDR3 spans 14 amino acids. The J segment lost 5 bases and the V segment lost 5 bases, leaving 8 bases of the junction unmatched. Germline CDR1 reads KGHSH; CDR2 reads LQKENI.

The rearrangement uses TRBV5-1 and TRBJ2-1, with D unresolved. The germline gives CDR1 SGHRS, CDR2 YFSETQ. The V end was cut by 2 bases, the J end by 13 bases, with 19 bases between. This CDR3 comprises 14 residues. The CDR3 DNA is TGCGCCAGCAGCTTAGGTTTCGCAGCTGGGGATCAGTTCTTC. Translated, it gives CASSLGFAAGDQFF. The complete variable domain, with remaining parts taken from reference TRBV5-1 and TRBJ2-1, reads KAGVTQTPRYLIKTRGQQVTLSCSPISGHRSVSWYQQTPGQGLQFLFEYFSETQRNKGNFPGRFSGRQFSNSRSEMNVSTLELGDSALYLCASSLGFAAGDQFFGPGTRLTVL.

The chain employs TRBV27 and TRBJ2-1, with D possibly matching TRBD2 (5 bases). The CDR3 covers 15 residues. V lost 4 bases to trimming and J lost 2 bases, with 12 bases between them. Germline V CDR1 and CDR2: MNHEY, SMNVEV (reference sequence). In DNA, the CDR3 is TGTGCCAGCAGTTCAGCGGAGGAGGCCTACAATGAGCAGTTCTTC. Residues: CASSSAEEAYNEQFF.

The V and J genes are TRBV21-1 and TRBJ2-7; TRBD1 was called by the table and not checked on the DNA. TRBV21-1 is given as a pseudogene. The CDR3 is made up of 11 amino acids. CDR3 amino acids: CASSNTYEQYF. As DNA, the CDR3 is TGTGCCAGCAGCAACACCTACGAGCAGTACTTC.